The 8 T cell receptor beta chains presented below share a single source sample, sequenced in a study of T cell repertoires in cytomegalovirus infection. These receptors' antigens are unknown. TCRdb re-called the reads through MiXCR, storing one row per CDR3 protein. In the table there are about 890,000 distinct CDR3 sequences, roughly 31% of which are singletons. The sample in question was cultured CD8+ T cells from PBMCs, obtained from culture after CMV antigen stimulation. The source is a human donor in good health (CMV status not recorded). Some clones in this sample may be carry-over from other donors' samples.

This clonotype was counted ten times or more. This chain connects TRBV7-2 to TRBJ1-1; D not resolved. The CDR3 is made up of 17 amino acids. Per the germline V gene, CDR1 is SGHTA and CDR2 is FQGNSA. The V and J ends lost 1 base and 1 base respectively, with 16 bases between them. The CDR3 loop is CASSLGGSGYGNTEAFF. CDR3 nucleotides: TGTGCCAGCAGCTTAGGGGGATCAGGCTACGGGAACACTGAAGCTTTCTTT.

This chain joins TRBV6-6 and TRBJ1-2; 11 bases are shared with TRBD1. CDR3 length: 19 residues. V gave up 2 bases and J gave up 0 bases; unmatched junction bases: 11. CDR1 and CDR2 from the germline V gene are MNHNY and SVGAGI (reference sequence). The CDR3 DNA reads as TGTGCCAGCAGTTACCTGGACAGGGGGCCGAGGCTTACTAACTATGGCTACACCTTC. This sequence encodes CASSYLDRGPRLTNYGYTF.

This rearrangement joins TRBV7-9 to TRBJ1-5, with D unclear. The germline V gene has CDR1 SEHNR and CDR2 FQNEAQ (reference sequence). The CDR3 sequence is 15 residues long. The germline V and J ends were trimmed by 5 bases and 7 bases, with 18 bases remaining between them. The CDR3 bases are TGTGCCAGCAGCCACCCGCCGGGAGGTGGGCAGCCCCAGCATTTT. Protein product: CASSHPPGGGQPQHF.

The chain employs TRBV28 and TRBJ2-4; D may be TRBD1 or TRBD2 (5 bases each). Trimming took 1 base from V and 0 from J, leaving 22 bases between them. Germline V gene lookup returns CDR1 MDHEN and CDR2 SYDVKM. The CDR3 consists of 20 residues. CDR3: CASSLSFGTDMRLAKNIQYF. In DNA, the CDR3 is TGTGCCAGCAGTTTATCCTTCGGGACGGATATGAGACTAGCCAAAAACATTCAGTACTTC.

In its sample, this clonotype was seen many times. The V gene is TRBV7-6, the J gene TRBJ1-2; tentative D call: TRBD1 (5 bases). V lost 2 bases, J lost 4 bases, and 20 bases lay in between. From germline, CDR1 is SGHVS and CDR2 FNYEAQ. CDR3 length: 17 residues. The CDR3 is CASSLSNNPGPSYGYTF. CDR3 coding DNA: TGTGCCAGCAGCTTAAGTAATAATCCGGGACCCTCCTATGGCTACACCTTC. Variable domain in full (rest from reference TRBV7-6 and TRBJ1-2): GAGVSQSPRYKVTKRGQDVALRCDPISGHVSLYWYRQALGQGPEFLTYFNYEAQQDKSGLPNDRFSAERPEGSISTLTIQRTEQRDSAMYRCASSLSNNPGPSYGYTFGSGTRLTVV.

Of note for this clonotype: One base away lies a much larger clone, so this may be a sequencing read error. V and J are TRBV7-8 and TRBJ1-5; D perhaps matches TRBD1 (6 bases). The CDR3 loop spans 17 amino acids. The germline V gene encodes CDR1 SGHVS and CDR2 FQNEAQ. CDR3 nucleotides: TGTGCCAACAGCCACAACTTCAGACAGGACGCCGGACAGCCCCAGCATTTT. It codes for CANSHNFRQDAGQPQHF. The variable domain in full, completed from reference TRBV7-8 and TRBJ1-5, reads GAGVSQSPRYKVAKRGQDVALRCDPISGHVSLFWYQQALGQGPEFLTYFQNEAQLDKSGLPSDRFFAERPEGSVSTLKIQRTQQEDSAVYLCANSHNFRQDAGQPQHFGDGTRLSIL.

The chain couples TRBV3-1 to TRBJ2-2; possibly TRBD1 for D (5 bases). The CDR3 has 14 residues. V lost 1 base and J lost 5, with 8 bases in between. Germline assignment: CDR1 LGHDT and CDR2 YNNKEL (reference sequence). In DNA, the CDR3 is TGTGCCAGCAGCCAAGCGACAGAGACCGGGGAGCTGTTTTTT. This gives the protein CASSQATETGELFF.

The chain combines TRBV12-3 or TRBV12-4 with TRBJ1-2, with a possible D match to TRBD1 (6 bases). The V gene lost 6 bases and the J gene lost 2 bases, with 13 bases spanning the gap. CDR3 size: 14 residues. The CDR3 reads CASSKTGSNYGYTF. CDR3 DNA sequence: TGTGCCAGCAGCAAAACAGGGAGCAACTATGGCTACACCTTC.